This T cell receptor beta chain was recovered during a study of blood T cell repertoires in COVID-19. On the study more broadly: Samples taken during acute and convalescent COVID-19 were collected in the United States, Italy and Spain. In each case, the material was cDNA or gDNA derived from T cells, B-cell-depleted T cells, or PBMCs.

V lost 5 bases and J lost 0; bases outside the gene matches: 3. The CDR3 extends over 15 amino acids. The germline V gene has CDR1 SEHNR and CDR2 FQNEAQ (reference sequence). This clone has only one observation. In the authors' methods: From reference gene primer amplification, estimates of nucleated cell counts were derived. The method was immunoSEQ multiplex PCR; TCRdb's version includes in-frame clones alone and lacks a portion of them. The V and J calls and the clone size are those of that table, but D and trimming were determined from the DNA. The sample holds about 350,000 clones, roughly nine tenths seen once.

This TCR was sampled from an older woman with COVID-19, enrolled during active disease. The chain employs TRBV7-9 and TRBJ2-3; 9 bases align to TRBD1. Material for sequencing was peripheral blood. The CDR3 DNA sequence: TGTGCCAGCAGCACCGGGACAGGGAGCACAGATACGCAGTATTTT. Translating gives CASSTGTGSTDTQYF.